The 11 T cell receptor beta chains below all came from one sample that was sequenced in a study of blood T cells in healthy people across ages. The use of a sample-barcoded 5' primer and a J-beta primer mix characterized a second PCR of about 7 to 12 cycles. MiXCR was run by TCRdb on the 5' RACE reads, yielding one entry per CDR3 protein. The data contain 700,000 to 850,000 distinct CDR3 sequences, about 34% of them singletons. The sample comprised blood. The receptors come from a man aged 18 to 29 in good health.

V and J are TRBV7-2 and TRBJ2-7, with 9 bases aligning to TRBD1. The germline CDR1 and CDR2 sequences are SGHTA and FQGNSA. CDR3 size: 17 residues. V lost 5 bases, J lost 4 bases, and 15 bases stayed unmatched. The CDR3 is CASSLARASGTGYEQYF. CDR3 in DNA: TGTGCCAGCAGCCTCGCCCGCGCCTCCGGGACAGGGTACGAGCAGTACTTC.

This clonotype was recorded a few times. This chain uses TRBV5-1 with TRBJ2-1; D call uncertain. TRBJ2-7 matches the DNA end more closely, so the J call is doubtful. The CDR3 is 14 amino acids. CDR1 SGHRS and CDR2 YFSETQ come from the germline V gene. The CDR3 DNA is TGCGCCAGCAGCTTGGTTGGAGCATACAATGAGCAGTACTTC. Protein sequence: CASSLVGAYNEQYF.

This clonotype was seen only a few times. The CDR3 DNA reads as TGTGCCATCATGGGCGAGGAAGGAGTTGATACGCAGTATTTT. Amino acids: CAIMGEEGVDTQYF. V gene TRBV10-3 combines with J gene TRBJ2-3, with D uncertain. The CDR3 runs to 14 residues. Trimming stripped 7 bases from V and 6 bases from J, with 17 bases between. Germline CDR1 and CDR2: ENHRY and SYGVKD.

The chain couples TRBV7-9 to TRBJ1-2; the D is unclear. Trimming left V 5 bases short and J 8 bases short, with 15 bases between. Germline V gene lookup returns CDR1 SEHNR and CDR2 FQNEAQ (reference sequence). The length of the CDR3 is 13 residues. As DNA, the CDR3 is TGTGCCAGCAGCCCCCAGGTAGACGGCGGCTACACCTTC. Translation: CASSPQVDGGYTF.

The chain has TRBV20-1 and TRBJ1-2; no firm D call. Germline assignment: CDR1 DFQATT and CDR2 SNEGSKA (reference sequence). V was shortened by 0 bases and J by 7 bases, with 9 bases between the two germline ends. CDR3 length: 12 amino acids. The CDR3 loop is CSARETLGGYTF. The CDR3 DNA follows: TGCAGTGCTAGAGAGACACTCGGTGGCTACACCTTC.

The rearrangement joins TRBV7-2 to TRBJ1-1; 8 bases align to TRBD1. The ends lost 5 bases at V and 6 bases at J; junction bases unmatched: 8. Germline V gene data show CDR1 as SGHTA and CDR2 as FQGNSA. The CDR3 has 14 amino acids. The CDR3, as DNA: TGTGCCAGCAGCAACATCGACAGGGGCGCTGAAGCTTTCTTT. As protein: CASSNIDRGAEAFF.

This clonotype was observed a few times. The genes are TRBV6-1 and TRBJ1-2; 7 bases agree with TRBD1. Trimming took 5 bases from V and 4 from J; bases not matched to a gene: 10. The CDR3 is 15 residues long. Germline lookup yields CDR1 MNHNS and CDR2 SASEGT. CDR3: CASSHKGADPYGYTF. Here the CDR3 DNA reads TGTGCCAGCAGTCATAAGGGGGCAGATCCCTATGGCTACACCTTC.

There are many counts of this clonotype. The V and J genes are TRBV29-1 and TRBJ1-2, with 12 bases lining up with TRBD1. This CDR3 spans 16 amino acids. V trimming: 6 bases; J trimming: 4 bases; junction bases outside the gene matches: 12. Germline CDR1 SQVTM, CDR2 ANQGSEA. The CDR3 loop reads CSVSSHLGQGAYGYTF. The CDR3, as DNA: TGCAGCGTGTCATCTCATTTGGGACAGGGGGCCTATGGCTACACCTTC.

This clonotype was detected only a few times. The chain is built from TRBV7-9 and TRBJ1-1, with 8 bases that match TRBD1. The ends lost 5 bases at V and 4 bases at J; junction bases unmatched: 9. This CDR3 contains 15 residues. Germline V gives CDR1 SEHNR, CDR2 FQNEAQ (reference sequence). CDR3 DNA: TGTGCCAGCAGCCCCTGGACAGGGAAGGGCACTGAAGCTTTCTTT. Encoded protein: CASSPWTGKGTEAFF.

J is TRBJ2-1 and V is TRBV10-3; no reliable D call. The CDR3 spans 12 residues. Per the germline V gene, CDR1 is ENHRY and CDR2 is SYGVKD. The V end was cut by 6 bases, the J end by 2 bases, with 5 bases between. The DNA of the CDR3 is TGTGCCATCAGCGACACCTACAATGAGCAGTTCTTC. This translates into CAISDTYNEQFF.

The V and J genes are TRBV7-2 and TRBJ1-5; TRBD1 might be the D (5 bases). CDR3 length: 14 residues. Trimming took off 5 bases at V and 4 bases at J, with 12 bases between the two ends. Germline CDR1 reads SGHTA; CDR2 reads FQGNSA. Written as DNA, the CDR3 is TGTGCCAGCAGCGTCGGGGCGTCGAATCAGCCCCAGCATTTT. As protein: CASSVGASNQPQHF.